The clone carrying this TCR beta chain has a single count. As yet, its antigen is unknown. This record belongs to a study of cytomegalovirus exposure and HLA in healthy donors. Points from the study as a whole: Researchers reported in a later analysis that a missense DCLRE1C variant was tied to TCR beta V- and J-gene trimming. CMV serostatus was the sole immune exposure information available. Cytomegalovirus-associated TCR beta chains were listed, numbering 164. Another analysis was done later, and it associated approximately 15,000 TCR beta sequences with HLA alleles at 0.05 false discovery rate.

V was pared by 1 base and J by 0 bases, with 10 bases between. The V gene's germline CDR1 is SGHTA and CDR2 FQGNSA. This CDR3 has 15 residues. Primers: 60 Vbeta forward and 13 Jbeta reverse. Only in-frame clones appear in the TCRdb table, and some are missing; sequencing was by immunoSEQ multiplex PCR. The data contain about 180,000 clones, approximately 73% of them singletons. The sequencing sample was made of PBMCs. The receptor was isolated from a woman in her twenties or thirties in good health and CMV-seropositive. The V call is TRBV7-2, the J call TRBJ2-7; D remains ambiguous. This chain's CDR3 is CASSLDGFDSYEQYF. The CDR3 nucleotides read TGTGCCAGCAGCTTAGACGGTTTTGACTCCTACGAGCAGTACTTC.